The 22 T cell receptor beta chains in this list originate from one sample, sequenced in a study of blood T cell repertoires in COVID-19. Here immunoSEQ multiplex PCR was the method, and the copy in TCRdb shows in-frame clones only, minus some. The top ten clones hold roughly 9.6% of a sample with some 150,000 clones, approximately 90% of them seen once. Sequencing was done on a sample of peripheral blood. The receptors shown here come from a woman at least 80 years old with acute or convalescent COVID-19.

The rearrangement joins TRBV7-2 to TRBJ2-5; 7 nucleotides agree with TRBD1. The length of the CDR3 is 15 residues. V was pared by 2 bases and J by 7 bases, with 10 bases of the junction left unmatched. CDR1 SGHTA and CDR2 FQGNSA come from the germline V gene. The CDR3 spells CASSLRPGTAMTQYF. DNA of the CDR3: TGTGCCAGCAGCTTAAGGCCCGGGACAGCGATGACCCAGTACTTC. Using reference TRBV7-2 and TRBJ2-5 for the parts outside the CDR3, the full variable domain is GAGVSQSPSNKVTEKGKDVELRCDPISGHTALYWYRQSLGQGLEFLIYFQGNSAPDKSGLPSDRFSAERTGGSVSTLTIQRTQQEDSAVYLCASSLRPGTAMTQYFGPGTRLLVL.

J is TRBJ2-2 and V is TRBV28, with 10 nucleotides matching TRBD2. Germline CDR1 and CDR2: MDHEN and SYDVKM. V lost 6 bases, J lost 5 bases, and 3 bases stayed unmatched. The CDR3 runs to 14 residues. The CDR3 sequence is CASRLAGPTGELFF. In DNA, the CDR3 is TGTGCCAGCAGACTAGCGGGGCCTACCGGGGAGCTGTTTTTT.

This chain uses TRBV5-4 with TRBJ2-6, with a tentative D call TRBD1 (6 bases). CDR1 SGHNT and CDR2 YYREEE come from the germline V gene (reference sequence). The CDR3 loop spans 16 amino acids. With 0 bases removed from V and 1 base from J, the gap between germline ends came to 8 bases. CDR3 nucleotides: TGTGCCAGCAGCTTGGCTGGACAGTCTGGGGCCAACGTCCTGACTTTC. As protein: CASSLAGQSGANVLTF.

The J gene is TRBJ1-1, the V gene TRBV21-1; the table's D call of TRBD1 was not tested on the DNA. TRBV21-1 is assigned pseudogene status. The CDR3 length is 20 residues. The CDR3 region has the DNA TGTGCCAGCAGCAAGGGGAAGGGACCGGGACAGGGGGTAAACGACACTGAAGCTTTCTTT. This gives the protein CASSKGKGPGQGVNDTEAFF.

This clone was found many times. The chain joins TRBV29-1 to TRBJ1-1; tentative D call: TRBD1 (6 bases). Germline V CDR1 and CDR2: SQVTM, ANQGSEA. This CDR3 contains 14 residues. V dropped 5 bases and J dropped 2 bases, with 15 bases sitting between them. CDR3 amino acids: CSVSGQTDNTEAFF. DNA of the CDR3: TGCAGCGTTTCTGGACAGACAGATAACACTGAAGCTTTCTTT. The complete variable domain, with remaining parts taken from reference TRBV29-1 and TRBJ1-1, reads SAVISQKPSRDICQRGTSLTIQCQVDSQVTMMFWYRQQPGQSLTLIATANQGSEATYESGFVIDKFPISRPNLTFSTLTVSNMSPEDSSIYLCSVSGQTDNTEAFFGQGTRLTVV.

The chain recombines TRBV7-2 with TRBJ1-2; D may be TRBD1 (6 bases). The CDR3 extends over 14 amino acids. The germline gives CDR1 SGHTA, CDR2 FQGNSA. V was clipped by 1 base and J by 2 bases, with 8 bases between them. Here the CDR3 DNA reads TGTGCCAGCAGCTTAGACAGGGCAAACTATGGCTACACCTTC. Residues: CASSLDRANYGYTF.

V and J are TRBV11-3 and TRBJ1-1; D call uncertain. CDR3 length: 15 amino acids. V lost 8 bases to trimming and J lost 3 bases, with 19 bases between them. The V gene's germline CDR1 is SGHNT and CDR2 YENEEA. CDR3 sequence reads: CASSSGGGRDTEAFF. The CDR3 DNA reads as TGTGCCAGCTCCTCCGGAGGAGGGAGGGACACTGAAGCTTTCTTT. The variable domain in full, completed from reference TRBV11-3 and TRBJ1-1, reads EAGVVQSPRYKIIEKKQPVAFWCNPISGHNTLYWYLQNLGQGPELLIRYENEEAVDDSQLPKDRFSAERLKGVDSTLKIQPAELGDSAVYLCASSSGGGRDTEAFFGQGTRLTVV.

As DNA, the CDR3 is TGCGCCAGCAGCCAATCGGTGGGGGCACTGAACACTGAAGCTTTCTTT. The encoded protein is CASSQSVGALNTEAFF. The chain couples TRBV4-3 to TRBJ1-1; possible D gene TRBD1, 6 bases. Trimming stripped 2 bases from V and 0 bases from J, with 13 bases between. Germline V gene data show CDR1 as LGHNA and CDR2 as YSLEER. CDR3 length equals 16 residues.

This chain connects TRBV7-2 to TRBJ1-1, with a tentative D call TRBD1 (6 bases). Trimming cost V 5 bases and J 3 bases, with 16 bases left between them. CDR1 SGHTA and CDR2 FQGNSA come from the germline V gene. CDR3 length: 15 amino acids. The CDR3 spells CASSPGTWGYTEAFF. In nucleotides, the CDR3 is TGTGCCAGCAGCCCCGGGACATGGGGTTACACTGAAGCTTTCTTT.

The chain employs TRBV7-6 and TRBJ1-2; TRBD1 aligns across 12 bases. The germline V gene has CDR1 SGHVS and CDR2 FNYEAQ. Trimming at V came to 1 base and at J to 6 bases, leaving 9 bases not matched to a gene. CDR3 length: 17 amino acids. The chain's CDR3 is CASSLGAQGQGADGYTF. DNA of the CDR3: TGTGCCAGCAGCTTAGGGGCCCAGGGACAGGGGGCCGATGGCTACACCTTC.

The rearrangement joins TRBV4-3 to TRBJ1-1; no clear D. CDR3 length: 14 amino acids. Per the germline V gene, CDR1 is LGHNA and CDR2 is YSLEER. Trimming left V 0 bases short and J 5 bases short, with 10 bases between. The CDR3 DNA sequence: TGCGCCAGCAGCCAAGATTGGCACACGACTGAAGCTTTCTTT. The encoded protein is CASSQDWHTTEAFF.

The V and J genes are TRBV7-9 and TRBJ2-5; D remains ambiguous. The CDR3 loop spans 13 amino acids. Deletions cut 7 bases from V and 5 bases from J, with 14 bases between. From germline, CDR1 is SEHNR and CDR2 FQNEAQ (reference sequence). DNA of the CDR3: TGTGCCAGCAAGCCCCCCAGGATGGAGACCCAGTACTTC. This translates into CASKPPRMETQYF.

The CDR3 DNA sequence: TGTGCCAGCGGGTTGAGGGCCCAAGAGACCCAGTACTTC. Its translation is CASGLRAQETQYF. The chain joins TRBV12-3 or TRBV12-4 to TRBJ2-5, with D maybe TRBD2 (5 bases). This CDR3 comprises 13 residues. V dropped 8 bases and J dropped 1 base, with 11 bases sitting between them.

The rearrangement joins TRBV6-1 to TRBJ2-2; 8 bases agree with TRBD2. V lost 2 bases, J lost 3 bases, and 8 bases stayed unmatched. Germline-derived CDR1 and CDR2 are MNHNS and SASEGT. The CDR3 is 17 residues long. CDR3 DNA: TGTGCCAGCAGTGAATTTGGCGGGGGGCCGTACACCGGGGAGCTGTTTTTT. It is translated as CASSEFGGGPYTGELFF.

This clone showed up just once. The chain has TRBV6-2 or TRBV6-3 and TRBJ1-1; D is possibly TRBD1 (6 bases). The CDR3 extends over 16 amino acids. Germline V CDR1 and CDR2: MNHEY, SVGEGT. V lost 0 bases, J lost 0 bases, and 11 bases lay in between. CDR3 in amino acids: CASSYSRTGMNTEAFF. Here the CDR3 DNA reads TGTGCCAGCAGTTACTCGCGAACAGGGATGAACACTGAAGCTTTCTTT.

A single count supports this clone. This chain connects TRBV29-1 to TRBJ1-2, with D possibly matching TRBD1 (5 bases). With 4 bases removed from V and 3 bases from J, the gap between germline ends came to 9 bases. The CDR3 extends over 12 amino acids. Germline values: CDR1 SQVTM, CDR2 ANQGSEA. Written as DNA, the CDR3 is TGCAGCGTTGGTGACAGCTACTATGGCTACACCTTC. Translation: CSVGDSYYGYTF.

The chain recombines TRBV6-7 with TRBJ1-5, with 9 nucleotides matching TRBD1. TRBV6-7 is reported as an ORF; its role is uncertain. This CDR3 region has 15 residues. V lost 0 bases and J lost 6; bases outside the gene matches: 3. DNA for the CDR3: TGTGCCAGCAGTTACTCCAGACAGGGGGGTCAGCCCCAGCATTTT. This encodes CASSYSRQGGQPQHF.

This clone appeared a few times. The chain links TRBV5-1 to TRBJ1-5; D gene unclear. There are 15 residues in the CDR3. Trimming took off 1 base at V and 0 bases at J, with 8 bases between the two ends. Germline CDR1 is SGHRS and CDR2 is YFSETQ. CDR3 DNA: TGCGCCAGCAGCTTGCTTCCAGATAGCAATCAGCCCCAGCATTTT. Residues: CASSLLPDSNQPQHF.

This clone showed up just a few times. The chain links TRBV30 to TRBJ1-5, with 8 bases fitting TRBD1. Germline loops: CDR1 GTSNPN, CDR2 SVGIG (reference sequence). Losses at the gene ends were 2 bases for V and 7 bases for J; bases not matched to a gene: 4. The CDR3 sequence is 13 residues long. The CDR3 spells CAWSLQGGQPQHF. The DNA of the CDR3 is TGTGCCTGGAGTTTACAGGGGGGGCAGCCCCAGCATTTT.

The V call is TRBV10-3, the J call TRBJ2-6; the match to TRBD1 covers 7 bases. The CDR3 sequence is 17 residues long. V shed 5 bases, J shed 0 bases, and the junction held 7 bases outside the gene matches. Per germline, CDR1 ENHRY and CDR2 SYGVKD. CDR3 sequence: CAISRQGLNSGANVLTF. The CDR3 nucleotides are TGTGCCATCAGTAGACAGGGTCTGAACTCTGGGGCCAACGTCCTGACTTTC.

The CDR3 DNA follows: TGTGCCAGCAGGTACAGGGGGCTGAGCGAGCAGTACTTC. Protein: CASRYRGLSEQYF. This chain joins TRBV6-5 and TRBJ2-7, with 9 bases fitting TRBD1. This CDR3 region has 13 residues. V was clipped by 6 bases and J by 6 bases; unmatched bases: 6. CDR1 is MNHEY and CDR2 is SVGAGI in the germline V gene.

This chain joins TRBV7-9 and TRBJ2-2, with TRBD1 matching over 7 bases. CDR3 length: 17 amino acids. The V gene's germline CDR1 is SEHNR and CDR2 FQNEAQ (reference sequence). The V and J ends lost 1 base and 4 bases, in that order; junction bases with no gene match: 9. The CDR3 is CASSLGFGTAITGELFF. DNA of the CDR3: TGTGCCAGCAGCTTAGGTTTCGGGACAGCAATCACCGGGGAGCTGTTTTTT.